The 25 T cell receptor beta chains listed next were all sequenced from one sample in a study of blood T cell repertoires in COVID-19. Assay: immunoSEQ multiplex PCR; the TCRdb copy retains only in-frame clones and omits some. The table has roughly 360,000 clones, more than 70% seen once. The sample comprised PBMCs or T cells enriched from blood (not recorded which). The receptor set was obtained from a young man who had recovered from COVID-19.

The genes are TRBV4-1 and TRBJ2-5, with D maybe TRBD1 (6 bases). Trimming stripped 0 bases from V and 5 bases from J, with 19 bases between. The V gene's germline CDR1 is MGHRA and CDR2 YSYEKL. The CDR3 has 17 residues. CDR3 protein: CASSQEVRHRVWETQYF. The DNA for the CDR3 is TGCGCCAGCAGCCAAGAAGTCCGTCACAGGGTTTGGGAGACCCAGTACTTC.

This chain links TRBV6-2 or TRBV6-3 with TRBJ2-7, with 9 bases that match TRBD1. Per the germline V gene, CDR1 is MNHEY and CDR2 is SVGEGT. The junction had 8 bases not matched to a gene; V was cut back by 2 bases and J by 0 bases. The CDR3 runs 17 residues. The CDR3, as DNA: TGTGCCAGCAGTTACCGCCTCGACAGGGGGAGCTCCTACGAGCAGTACTTC. This codes for CASSYRLDRGSSYEQYF.

V and J are TRBV28 and TRBJ2-1; D unclear. Trimming pared 6 bases from V and 0 bases from J, leaving 9 bases between. This CDR3 has 14 residues. Looked up from germline, CDR1 is MDHEN and CDR2 is SYDVKM. CDR3 nucleotides: TGTGCCAGCAGGTCACACAGCTCCTACAATGAGCAGTTCTTC. Its translation: CASRSHSSYNEQFF.

The chain combines TRBV9 with TRBJ1-3; D uncertain. Trimming left V 4 bases short and J 4 bases short, with 12 bases between. This CDR3 has 14 amino acids. Germline V gene data show CDR1 as SGDLS and CDR2 as YYNGEE. CDR3 in amino acids: CASSTPYMGNTIYF. The CDR3 coding sequence is TGTGCCAGCAGCACTCCATATATGGGAAACACCATATATTTT.

The chain recombines TRBV19 with TRBJ2-1; TRBD2 matches at 8 bases. Unmatched junction bases numbered 10, after V lost 3 bases and J lost 6 bases. CDR3 size: 16 residues. Germline lookup yields CDR1 LNHDA and CDR2 SQIVND (reference sequence). CDR3 residues: CASSMLGRGAFNEQFF. The CDR3 DNA sequence: TGTGCCAGTAGTATGTTGGGGCGGGGGGCCTTCAATGAGCAGTTCTTC.

The CDR3 bases are TGTGCCAGCTCACCACTTAGACAGGGCCGGAGCACTGAAGCTTTCTTT. Its translation: CASSPLRQGRSTEAFF. The V gene is TRBV18, the J gene TRBJ1-1; 7 bases line up with TRBD1. The CDR3 is made up of 16 amino acids. V shed 1 base and J 4 bases; nucleotides not matched to a gene: 9. Germline values: CDR1 KGHSH, CDR2 LQKENI. The full variable domain, in which reference TRBV18 and TRBJ1-1 provide the parts outside the CDR3, is NAGVMQNPRHLVRRRGQEARLRCSPMKGHSHVYWYRQLPEEGLKFMVYLQKENIIDESGMPKERFSAEFPKEGPSILRIQQVVRGDSAAYFCASSPLRQGRSTEAFFGQGTRLTVV.

J is TRBJ2-3 and V is TRBV7-2; D call uncertain. The CDR3 runs to 11 residues. Germline CDR1 and CDR2: SGHTA and FQGNSA. With 6 bases removed from V and 6 bases from J, the gap between germline ends came to 7 bases. CDR3 sequence: CASSSQDTQYF. The DNA of the CDR3 is TGTGCCAGCAGTTCACAGGATACGCAGTATTTT.

The table lists this clone with a few counts. This CDR3 is also generated by other DNA sequences in the sample. V is TRBV5-1 and J is TRBJ2-5, with 11 bases aligning to TRBD1. Germline assignment: CDR1 SGHRS and CDR2 YFSETQ. This CDR3 has 14 residues. Trimming cost V 3 bases and J 5 bases; bases outside gene matches: 3. In nucleotides, the CDR3 is TGCGCCAGCAGCTGGACAGGGGGCAGGGAGACCCAGTACTTC. It codes for CASSWTGGRETQYF.

In DNA form, the CDR3 reads TGTGCCACCAGCAGAGAGGGGGGGAATAGCAATCAGCCCCAGCATTTT. It translates to CATSREGGNSNQPQHF. V and J are TRBV15 and TRBJ1-5, with TRBD1 as a possible D gene (5 bases). CDR1 LNHNV and CDR2 YYDKDF come from the germline V gene (reference sequence). CDR3 length: 16 amino acids. V was pared by 0 bases and J by 0 bases, with 9 bases between.

The chain uses TRBV19 and TRBJ1-5; no clear D gene. CDR1 LNHDA and CDR2 SQIVND come from the germline V gene (reference sequence). CDR3 length: 19 residues. V lost 5 bases and J 6 bases, leaving 29 bases between the germline ends. The CDR3 DNA is TGTGCCAGTAGTTCCCGGGTCCCCAGTCTTGCTCGGAGTCGTCAGCCCCAGCATTTT. The encoded protein is CASSSRVPSLARSRQPQHF.

V is TRBV19 and J is TRBJ1-2, with D maybe TRBD1 (6 bases). The CDR3 extends over 15 amino acids. Trimming took 1 base from V and 10 from J, leaving 19 bases between them. The germline CDR1 and CDR2 sequences are LNHDA and SQIVND (reference sequence). In DNA form, the CDR3 reads TGTGCCAGTAGTATAGTACGGACAGTAATTAGAGACTACACCTTC. Translating gives CASSIVRTVIRDYTF.

This clone was found a few times. The rearrangement links TRBV7-9 to TRBJ2-2, with D tentatively TRBD2 (6 bases). The CDR3 spans 15 residues. Germline-derived CDR1 and CDR2 are SEHNR and FQNEAQ (reference sequence). V gave up 1 base and J gave up 5 bases, with 11 bases separating them. The chain's CDR3 is CASSLGGLMTGELFF. The CDR3 coding sequence is TGTGCCAGCAGCTTAGGCGGACTAATGACCGGGGAGCTGTTTTTT.

The gene calls are TRBV6-2 or TRBV6-3 and TRBJ1-2; the match to TRBD1 covers 8 bases. CDR1 is MNHEY, CDR2 SVGEGT, per germline. The CDR3 extends over 14 amino acids. V was pared by 5 bases and J by 3 bases, with 5 bases of the junction left unmatched. CDR3 coding DNA: TGTGCCAGCAGTAAGGACAGGGATCACTATGGCTACACCTTC. Translating gives CASSKDRDHYGYTF.

This clone was seen a single time. The chain links TRBV30 to TRBJ2-5; 10 bases line up with TRBD1. The CDR3 length is 15 residues. The V and J ends lost 4 bases and 4 bases, in that order; junction bases with no gene match: 9. Germline CDR1 GTSNPN, CDR2 SVGIG (reference sequence). The CDR3 region is CAWNPGQGSPETQYF. CDR3 nucleotide sequence: TGTGCCTGGAACCCGGGACAGGGGAGTCCAGAGACCCAGTACTTC.

V usage is TRBV7-9 and J usage is TRBJ2-7; D is ambiguous. Trimming removed 5 bases from V and 3 bases from J, with 11 bases in between. CDR3 length equals 13 residues. Germline V gene data show CDR1 as SEHNR and CDR2 as FQNEAQ (reference sequence). CDR3 coding DNA: TGTGCCAGCAGCAGCAGAGCAGGCTACGAGCAGTACTTC. As protein: CASSSRAGYEQYF. Full variable domain (outside the CDR3, taken from reference TRBV7-9 and TRBJ2-7): DTGVSQNPRHKITKRGQNVTFRCDPISEHNRLYWYRQTLGQGPEFLTYFQNEAQLEKSRLLSDRFSAERPKGSFSTLEIQRTEQGDSAMYLCASSSRAGYEQYFGPGTRLTVT.

This rearrangement joins TRBV9 to TRBJ2-3; tentatively, D is TRBD1 (6 bases). This CDR3 contains 15 residues. Trimming removed 0 bases from V and 2 bases from J, with 10 bases in between. From germline, CDR1 is SGDLS and CDR2 YYNGEE. The CDR3 loop is CASSVGTGITDTQYF. CDR3 bases: TGTGCCAGCAGCGTAGGTACAGGGATCACAGATACGCAGTATTTT.

The V gene is TRBV24-1, the J gene TRBJ2-1; TRBD2 matches 7 bases. Germline values: CDR1 KGHDR, CDR2 SFDVKD. The length of the CDR3 is 15 residues. The V gene end was trimmed by 9 bases and the J gene end by 0 bases; junction bases not matched to a gene: 7. In DNA, the CDR3 is TGTGCCACCTCTGGGCGGGGGAGCTCCTACAATGAGCAGTTCTTC. Residues: CATSGRGSSYNEQFF.

The V and J genes are TRBV24-1 and TRBJ2-3; TRBD1 matches 9 bases. This CDR3 spans 16 amino acids. V shed 0 bases, J shed 3 bases, and the junction held 3 bases outside the gene matches. CDR1 is KGHDR and CDR2 is SFDVKD in the germline V gene. Here the CDR3 DNA reads TGTGCCACCAGTGATTTGCCGGGACAGGGAACAGATACGCAGTATTTT. It is translated as CATSDLPGQGTDTQYF.

This chain joins TRBV5-4 and TRBJ2-7; weak D call: TRBD2 (5 bases). Germline lookup yields CDR1 SGHNT and CDR2 YYREEE (reference sequence). Trimming shortened V by 2 bases and J by 0 bases, and 6 bases separated the two germline ends. The CDR3 extends over 13 amino acids. The DNA for the CDR3 is TGTGCCAGCAGCTTAGGGAGCTCCTACGAGCAGTACTTC. As protein: CASSLGSSYEQYF.

This clone was observed once. The rearrangement uses TRBV5-4 and TRBJ1-5; the D gene is possibly TRBD1 (5 bases). This CDR3 has 13 amino acids. V was shortened by 1 base and J by 5 bases, with 7 bases between the two germline ends. Per the germline V gene, CDR1 is SGHNT and CDR2 is YYREEE (reference sequence). The CDR3 DNA reads as TGTGCCAGCAGCTTGTTAGGGGATCAGCCCCAGCATTTT. This gives the protein CASSLLGDQPQHF. The full variable domain, completed using reference TRBV5-4 and TRBJ1-5, is ETGVTQSPTHLIKTRGQQVTLRCSSQSGHNTVSWYQQALGQGPQFIFQYYREEENGRGNFPPRFSGLQFPNYSSELNVNALELDDSALYLCASSLLGDQPQHFGDGTRLSIL.

V is TRBV6-2 or TRBV6-3 and J is TRBJ2-7; maybe TRBD2 (7 bases). V lost 6 bases to trimming and J lost 2 bases, with 17 bases between them. Germline loops: CDR1 MNHEY, CDR2 SVGEGT. The CDR3 is 15 amino acids. DNA for the CDR3: TGTGCCAGCAGCCCCTCTAGGGGGGGCCCCTACGAGCAGTACTTC. It specifies CASSPSRGGPYEQYF.

J is TRBJ1-1 and V is TRBV7-2; D might be TRBD1 (5 bases). The length of the CDR3 is 14 residues. Per germline, CDR1 SGHTA and CDR2 FQGNSA. V was trimmed by 4 bases and J by 6 bases, leaving 15 bases between them. The CDR3 bases are TGTGCCAGCAGCTACCCGGGGGGGGTCCCTGAAGCTTTCTTT. Its protein product is CASSYPGGVPEAFF.

CDR3 DNA: TGTGCCAGTAGTATCCTTGGCAGGTCCAGCTATGGCTACACCTTC. It encodes CASSILGRSSYGYTF. The chain carries TRBV19 and TRBJ1-2; D remains ambiguous. Trimming stripped 3 bases from V and 4 bases from J, with 15 bases between. Germline lookup yields CDR1 LNHDA and CDR2 SQIVND (reference sequence). The CDR3 length is 15 residues.

This clone was seen only once. This rearrangement joins TRBV7-8 to TRBJ2-2; a possible D gene is TRBD1 (5 bases). The ends were cut back, 11 bases at V and 1 base at J, with 20 bases in the middle. Germline values: CDR1 SGHVS, CDR2 FQNEAQ. CDR3 length: 16 amino acids. The CDR3 bases are TGTGCCTGGCCGGTTGCGGCAGGGTTGAACACCGGGGAGCTGTTTTTT. Residues: CAWPVAAGLNTGELFF.

The rearrangement uses TRBV19 and TRBJ2-3, with 10 nucleotides matching TRBD2. CDR1 is LNHDA and CDR2 is SQIVND in the germline V gene (reference sequence). The V gene end was trimmed by 4 bases and the J gene end by 2 bases; junction bases not matched to a gene: 6. The CDR3 extends over 16 amino acids. Written as DNA, the CDR3 is TGTGCCAGTAGTAGGGCTAGCGGGGGCTTCACAGATACGCAGTATTTT. Translating gives CASSRASGGFTDTQYF.